These 4 T cell receptor beta chains share one sample of origin, sequenced in a study of blood T cell repertoires in COVID-19. Some clones are missing from TCRdb's copy, which holds only in-frame ones; the method was immunoSEQ multiplex PCR. This table holds about 280,000 clones, 85% found once. The sequenced material came from PBMCs or T cells enriched from blood (not recorded which). Receptors originate from a woman aged 45-59 years who had recovered from COVID-19.

As concerns this clone: The sample holds other DNA sequences that translate to the same CDR3. The chain joins TRBV10-3 to TRBJ1-6, with 7 nucleotides matching TRBD1. V shed 4 bases and J 5 bases; nucleotides not matched to a gene: 2. This CDR3 has 14 residues. Germline CDR1 and CDR2: ENHRY and SYGVKD. Written as DNA, the CDR3 is TGTGCCATCAGTGTGGGACAGAATAATTCACCCCTCCACTTT. It yields the protein CAISVGQNNSPLHF.

CDR3 in amino acids: CASSGSSATNTEAFF. CDR3 DNA sequence: TGTGCCAGCAGTGGTAGCAGCGCAACGAACACTGAAGCTTTCTTT. This chain uses TRBV2 with TRBJ1-1; D ambiguous. The CDR3 extends over 15 amino acids. Trimming took off 4 bases at V and 1 base at J, with 13 bases between the two ends. Germline loops: CDR1 SNHLY, CDR2 FYNNEI.

The J gene is TRBJ1-1, the V gene TRBV7-2; D perhaps matches TRBD1 (6 bases). Germline CDR1 is SGHTA and CDR2 is FQGNSA. The CDR3 contains 13 residues. The germline V and J ends were trimmed by 0 bases and 8 bases, with 10 bases remaining between them. The CDR3 nucleotides read TGTGCCAGCAGCTTAGCGGGGCAGGGGGAAGCTTTCTTT. Protein product: CASSLAGQGEAFF.

This clone has just one count. The CDR3 DNA sequence: TGTGCCAGCAGTTTAAAAGCGCTCCCGGGGGTTGAGCAGTTCTTC. This codes for CASSLKALPGVEQFF. V usage is TRBV27 and J usage is TRBJ2-1; weak D call: TRBD2 (6 bases). The CDR3 is 15 amino acids. Looked up from germline, CDR1 is MNHEY and CDR2 is SMNVEV (reference sequence). Trimming stripped 2 bases from V and 9 bases from J, with 17 bases between.